This paragraph reports one T cell receptor beta chain. There is no known antigen for this receptor. No base quality values were provided; no much bigger clone lies one nucleotide off. The collaborating institutions used their own protocols to collect whole blood in K2EDTA tubes. Collaborator samples were shipped for TCRbeta analysis as frozen whole blood, isolated PBMCs, or DNA extracted from either sample type. The data are from a study of blood T cell repertoires in COVID-19 (dated by TCRdb to between 2020 and 2021). Regarding the complete study: The collaborator samples originated in the United States, Italy and Spain and spanned the acute and convalescent phases of COVID-19. The material from the prospective study consisted of cDNA or gDNA derived from T cells, B-cell-depleted T cells, or PBMCs. Deeply sampled blood TCRbeta repertoires from subjects exposed to, actively infected with, or recovered from COVID-19 were included in the dataset. The repertoires were made available in a free public database intended to serve as a resource for research on the immune response to SARS-CoV-2. Samples came from the ongoing ImmuneRACE study (first 160 participants) plus 1,254 subjects from 6 global collaborators. A de-identified subject ID, COVID-19 status, age in years and sex were almost always included in the sample metadata. Where available, HLA class I and class II types were taken from metadata supplied by the sample provider and were not determined by assay-based typing. The study at large found these results: How much clinical and demographic metadata was included differed by source and by participant, and the metadata was provided uncurated.

The immunoSEQ Assay, a bias-controlled multiplex PCR, was used to amplify TCRbeta CDR3 regions from genomic DNA. On the authors' methods: Nucleated cell counts per sample were estimated from amplification of reference gene primers within the assay. To quantify the absolute abundance of each unique TCRbeta CDR3 rearrangement, sequence reads were collapsed and filtered. For each sample, productive Simpson clonality was calculated as the square root of Simpson's diversity index across productive rearrangements. The immuneACCESS repertoire file appears here via TCRdb, limited to in-frame rearrangements. These files lack a portion of the clones; in checked studies, under half of the deficit traces to unresolved V genes, and the cause of the others is not known. Clonal size and the V and J genes are those of that table, whereas D and trimming came from the DNA. The sample records tens of thousands of clones, around 86% of which are singletons. The ten largest clonotypes hold approximately 1.9% of the sample.

Relative to germline, V is missing 4 bases and J is missing 0 bases, with 8 bases of the junction outside any gene match. Including cysteine and phenylalanine, the CDR3 has 16 amino acids. The kept DNA is CDR3 alone, 48 bases in frame from the first base. According to the germline V gene, CDR1 reads SGHRS and CDR2 reads YFSETQ. This clonotype originated in a man aged 30 to 45 with acute or convalescent COVID-19. The sequenced material came from peripheral blood. This receptor chain uses TRBV5-1 and TRBJ2-3; TRBD1 fits 7 bases in the junction. At the DNA level, the sequence is TGCGCCAGCAGCGGGGGACAGAGACATAGCACAGATACGCAGTATTTT. This yields the protein CASSGGQRHSTDTQYF.